This T cell receptor beta chain originates from a study of beta chain features in type 1 diabetes. Worth noting for this clone: The antigen remains unidentified.

The V gene's germline CDR1 is SQVTM and CDR2 ANQGSEA. The CDR3 is 13 amino acids. V was clipped by 5 bases and J by 2 bases, with 11 bases between them. Regarding the study as a whole: When Type 1 diabetes patients were examined, their TCRB CDR3s proved moderately but significantly shorter in all four CD4+ subsets. Naive, central memory and regulatory TCRB repertoires appeared more similar among patients than healthy donors.

Sequencing targeted expressed TCRB transcripts, as all isolated RNA had been reverse transcribed. TCRdb's table, derived via immunoSEQ multiplex PCR, lists solely in-frame clones and lacks some. The repertoire consists of about 260,000 clones, with about 63% occurring once and the leading ten covering about 0.05%. This receptor was identified in a man aged 25-45 years in good health. The genes are TRBV29-1 and TRBJ2-3; D is unclear. The sequencing sample was made of naive CD4+ T cells from blood. The CDR3 here is CSVCRLLTDTQYF. CDR3 nucleotides: TGCAGCGTTTGCAGGCTACTCACAGATACGCAGTATTTT.